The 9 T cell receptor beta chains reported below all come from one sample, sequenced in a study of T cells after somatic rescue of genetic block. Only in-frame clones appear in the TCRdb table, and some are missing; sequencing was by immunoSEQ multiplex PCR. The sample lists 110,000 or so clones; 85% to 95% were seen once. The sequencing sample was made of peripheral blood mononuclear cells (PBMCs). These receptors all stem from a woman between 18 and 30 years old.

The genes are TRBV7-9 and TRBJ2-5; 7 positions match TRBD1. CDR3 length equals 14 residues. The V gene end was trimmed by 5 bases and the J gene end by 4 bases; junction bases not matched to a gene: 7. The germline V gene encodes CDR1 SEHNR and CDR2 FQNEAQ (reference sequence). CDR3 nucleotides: TGTGCCAGCAGCCGCCGACAGGGTGGAGAGACCCAGTACTTC. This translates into CASSRRQGGETQYF.

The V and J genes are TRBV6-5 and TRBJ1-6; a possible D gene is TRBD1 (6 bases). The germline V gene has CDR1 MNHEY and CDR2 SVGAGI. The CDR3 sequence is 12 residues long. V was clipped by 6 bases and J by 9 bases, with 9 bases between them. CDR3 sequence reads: CASSTGSSPLHF. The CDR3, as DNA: TGTGCCAGCAGCACAGGGAGTTCACCCCTCCACTTT.

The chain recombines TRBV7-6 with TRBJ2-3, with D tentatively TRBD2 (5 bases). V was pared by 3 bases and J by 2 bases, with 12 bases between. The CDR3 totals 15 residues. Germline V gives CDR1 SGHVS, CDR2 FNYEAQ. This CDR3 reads CASSFGRELTDTQYF. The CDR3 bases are TGTGCCAGCAGCTTCGGACGGGAACTCACAGATACGCAGTATTTT.

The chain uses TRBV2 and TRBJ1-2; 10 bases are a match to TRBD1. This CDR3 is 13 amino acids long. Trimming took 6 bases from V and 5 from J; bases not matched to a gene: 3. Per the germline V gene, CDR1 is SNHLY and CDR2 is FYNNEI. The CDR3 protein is CASRDRGFYGYTF. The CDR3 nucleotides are TGTGCCAGCAGGGACAGGGGGTTTTATGGCTACACCTTC.

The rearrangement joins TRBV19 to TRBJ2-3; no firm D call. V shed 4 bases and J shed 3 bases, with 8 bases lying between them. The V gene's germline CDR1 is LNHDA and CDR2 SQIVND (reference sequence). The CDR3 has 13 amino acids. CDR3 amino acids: CASSTQKTDTQYF. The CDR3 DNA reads TGTGCCAGTAGTACCCAAAAGACAGATACGCAGTATTTT.

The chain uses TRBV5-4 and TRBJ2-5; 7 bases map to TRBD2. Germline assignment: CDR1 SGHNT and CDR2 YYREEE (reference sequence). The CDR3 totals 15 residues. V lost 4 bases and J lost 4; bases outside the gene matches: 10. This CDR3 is CASSPQGAGVETQYF. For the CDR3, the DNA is TGTGCCAGCAGCCCCCAAGGGGCGGGGGTAGAGACCCAGTACTTC.

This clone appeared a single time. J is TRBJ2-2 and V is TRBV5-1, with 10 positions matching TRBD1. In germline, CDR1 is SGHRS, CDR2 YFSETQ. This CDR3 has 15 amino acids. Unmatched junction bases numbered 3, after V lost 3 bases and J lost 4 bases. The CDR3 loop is CASSSGTGATGELFF. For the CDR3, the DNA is TGCGCCAGCAGCTCGGGGACAGGGGCCACCGGGGAGCTGTTTTTT.

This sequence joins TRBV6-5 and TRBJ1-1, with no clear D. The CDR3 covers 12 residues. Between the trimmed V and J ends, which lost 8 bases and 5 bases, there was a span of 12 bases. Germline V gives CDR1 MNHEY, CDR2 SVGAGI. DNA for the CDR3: TGTGCCAGCTTTGAGCAATGGACTGAAGCTTTCTTT. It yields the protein CASFEQWTEAFF.

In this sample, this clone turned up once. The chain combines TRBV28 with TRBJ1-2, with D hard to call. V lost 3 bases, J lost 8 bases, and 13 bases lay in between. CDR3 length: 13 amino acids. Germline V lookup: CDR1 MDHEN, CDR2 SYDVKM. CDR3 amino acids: CASSLSPQRGYTF. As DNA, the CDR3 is TGTGCCAGCAGTTTGAGTCCACAGCGAGGCTACACCTTC.